The 20 T cell receptor beta chains given below trace back to one sample, sequenced in a study of vaccination effects on CD4 cells after COVID-19. These receptors have no identified antigens. The method was immunoSEQ multiplex PCR; TCRdb's version includes in-frame clones alone and lacks a portion of them. The sample lists under 15,000 clones; around three quarters were seen once. ViraFEST used viral peptide pools to expand antigen-specific CD4+ T cells before sequencing. Isolating CD4+ T cells followed about 10 days of culture. The person had a PCR-confirmed SARS-CoV-2 infection during March to December 2020. Each participant was administered two doses of either the BNT162b2 or the mRNA-1273 vaccine. Sequencing was performed on CD4+ T cells from PBMCs cultured with SARS-CoV-2 spike peptides, taken after COVID-19 vaccination. Every receptor here comes from a human donor who had a prior SARS-CoV-2 infection.

This clone has just one count. V gene TRBV18 combines with J gene TRBJ1-3; D gene uncertain. Germline CDR1 KGHSH, CDR2 LQKENI. The V end lost 4 bases, the J end lost 0 bases, and 13 bases lay between the germline ends. The CDR3 extends over 16 amino acids. The CDR3 loop is CASSLSLTSSGNTIYF. In nucleotides, the CDR3 is TGTGCCAGCTCACTCAGCCTAACAAGCTCTGGAAACACCATATATTTT. Looking up the rest from reference TRBV18 and TRBJ1-3 gives the full variable domain: NAGVMQNPRHLVRRRGQEARLRCSPMKGHSHVYWYRQLPEEGLKFMVYLQKENIIDESGMPKERFSAEFPKEGPSILRIQQVVRGDSAAYFCASSLSLTSSGNTIYFGEGSWLTVV.

This clone came up a few times. The V call is TRBV3-1 (or the pseudogene TRBV3-2), the J call TRBJ2-3, with 13 bases that match TRBD2. Germline assignment: CDR1 LGHDT and CDR2 YNNKEL (reference sequence). V trimming: 0 bases; J trimming: 4 bases; junction bases outside the gene matches: 4. The CDR3 consists of 17 residues. The CDR3 DNA follows: TGTGCCAGCAGCCAAGAGGTGACTAGCGGGAGGCCAGATACGCAGTATTTT. Its translation is CASSQEVTSGRPDTQYF.

This rearrangement joins TRBV19 to TRBJ2-5; 9 nucleotides match TRBD2. The germline CDR1 and CDR2 sequences are LNHDA and SQIVND (reference sequence). The CDR3 covers 16 residues. V lost 5 bases to trimming and J lost 3 bases; unmatched junction nucleotides: 10. The CDR3 bases are TGTGCCAGTAGTCCAGCGGGAGGCCTAACCGAAGAGACCCAGTACTTC. It specifies CASSPAGGLTEETQYF.

The chain links TRBV15 to TRBJ2-2; D is uncertain. This CDR3 spans 13 amino acids. The germline V gene encodes CDR1 LNHNV and CDR2 YYDKDF (reference sequence). Trimming removed 0 bases at V and 8 bases at J, with 7 bases between. CDR3 sequence: CATSRDPSGELFF. The CDR3 nucleotides read TGTGCCACCAGCAGAGATCCGTCTGGGGAGCTGTTTTTT.

The rearrangement links TRBV3-1 (or the pseudogene TRBV3-2) to TRBJ2-3; D not certain. CDR3 length: 12 residues. V was shortened by 1 base and J by 5 bases, with 4 bases between the two germline ends. Germline values: CDR1 LGHDT, CDR2 YNNKEL (reference sequence). The CDR3 nucleotides read TGTGCCAGCAGCCAAGGTCTAGATACGCAGTATTTT. Encoded protein: CASSQGLDTQYF.

This sequence joins TRBV24-1 and TRBJ2-7; 12 bases are a match to TRBD2. Germline trimming cut 4 bases from V and 4 bases from J; bases unmatched to any gene: 4. Germline lookup yields CDR1 KGHDR and CDR2 SFDVKD. The CDR3 sequence is 15 residues long. CDR3 coding DNA: TGTGCCACCAGTGACGAGACTAGCGGGAGTTACGAGCAGTACTTC. This gives the protein CATSDETSGSYEQYF.

The gene calls are TRBV15 and TRBJ2-1, with 8 nucleotides matching TRBD2. Trimming cost V 1 base and J 0 bases; bases outside gene matches: 5. From germline, CDR1 is LNHNV and CDR2 YYDKDF (reference sequence). This CDR3 is built from 17 residues. CDR3 sequence reads: CATSRALAESSYNEQFF. The CDR3 region has the DNA TGTGCCACCAGCAGAGCACTAGCGGAAAGCTCCTACAATGAGCAGTTCTTC.

The CDR3 DNA is TGTGCCAGCAGTGATTCGGCGGGGTCTGGAAACACCATATATTTT. Amino acid sequence: CASSDSAGSGNTIYF. The chain combines TRBV25-1 with TRBJ1-3; no clear D gene. Germline lookup yields CDR1 MGHDK and CDR2 SYGVNS. Trimming pared 3 bases from V and 1 base from J, leaving 10 bases between. The CDR3 contains 15 residues.

The chain links TRBV27 to TRBJ2-5, with 9 bases lining up with TRBD2. Trimming cost V 6 bases and J 0 bases; bases outside gene matches: 5. CDR1 is MNHEY and CDR2 is SMNVEV in the germline V gene (reference sequence). This CDR3 has 15 residues. CDR3 amino acids: CASRRLAVYQETQYF. CDR3 in DNA: TGTGCCAGCAGGAGACTAGCGGTGTACCAAGAGACCCAGTACTTC.

V and J are TRBV11-2 and TRBJ1-1; D is possibly TRBD1 (6 bases). This CDR3 region has 14 residues. Trimming removed 5 bases at V and 0 bases at J, with 10 bases between. The germline V gene has CDR1 SGHAT and CDR2 FQNNGV. CDR3 region: CASSPDRMNTEAFF. In DNA, the CDR3 is TGTGCCAGCAGCCCGGACAGAATGAACACTGAAGCTTTCTTT.

The chain links TRBV4-1 to TRBJ2-5; 13 positions agree with TRBD2. Looked up from germline, CDR1 is MGHRA and CDR2 is YSYEKL. V lost 6 bases, J lost 5 bases, and 6 bases stayed unmatched. There are 15 residues in the CDR3. The CDR3 DNA sequence: TGCGCCAGCAGGAAAGGACTAGCGGGGGAGGAGACCCAGTACTTC. Protein: CASRKGLAGEETQYF.

The rearrangement uses TRBV7-6 and TRBJ1-1; the match to TRBD1 covers 7 bases. The CDR3 is made up of 16 amino acids. In germline, CDR1 is SGHVS, CDR2 FNYEAQ. Unmatched junction bases numbered 12, after V lost 5 bases and J lost 3 bases. The CDR3, as DNA: TGTGCCAGCAGCCATAAGGCCGGACAGGAGGACACTGAAGCTTTCTTT. Translation gives CASSHKAGQEDTEAFF.

This clone was picked up a small number of times. The genes are TRBV9 and TRBJ2-1, with D unclear. In germline, CDR1 is SGDLS, CDR2 YYNGEE. This CDR3 has 13 residues. Trimming shortened V by 4 bases and J by 7 bases, and 12 bases separated the two germline ends. The CDR3 DNA is TGTGCCAGCAGCAAAGGGATTGAGAATGAGCAGTTCTTC. Translated: CASSKGIENEQFF.

This clone was picked up a small number of times. The rearrangement uses TRBV7-2 and TRBJ2-5, with unresolved D. In germline, CDR1 is SGHTA, CDR2 FQGNSA. Trimming removed 1 base at V and 4 bases at J, with 16 bases between. The length of the CDR3 is 16 residues. CDR3 residues: CASSLGVKLLGETQYF. In DNA form, the CDR3 reads TGTGCCAGCAGCTTAGGTGTTAAGTTATTGGGAGAGACCCAGTACTTC.

The rearrangement joins TRBV7-2 to TRBJ2-5; 11 bases match TRBD1. Germline lookup yields CDR1 SGHTA and CDR2 FQGNSA. The J segment lost 5 bases and the V segment lost 5 bases, leaving 10 bases of the junction unmatched. This CDR3 has 16 amino acids. This CDR3 is CASSPEDRGREETQYF. The CDR3, as DNA: TGTGCCAGCAGCCCCGAGGACAGGGGGCGGGAGGAGACCCAGTACTTC.

The V and J genes are TRBV4-2 and TRBJ2-2; tentative D call: TRBD2 (6 bases). From germline, CDR1 is LGHNA and CDR2 YNFKEQ. The ends were cut back, 1 base at V and 3 bases at J, with 21 bases in the middle. This CDR3 has 19 residues. CDR3 bases: TGTGCCAGCAGCCAAGTTATCGGTGGAGGGAGCCGGGACACCGGGGAGCTGTTTTTT. It is translated as CASSQVIGGGSRDTGELFF.

V is TRBV5-1 and J is TRBJ1-3; the D is unclear. The germline V gene encodes CDR1 SGHRS and CDR2 YFSETQ. Trimming took 3 bases from V and 0 from J, leaving 16 bases between them. The CDR3 extends over 17 amino acids. CDR3 coding DNA: TGCGCCAGCAGCTCCCGGGCAGGTGCGAACTCTGGAAACACCATATATTTT. It translates to CASSSRAGANSGNTIYF.

The sample holds a few counts of this clone. This chain links TRBV11-3 with TRBJ2-7, with 10 bases identical to TRBD2. Germline V gene sequence: CDR1 SGHNT, CDR2 YENEEA. The V segment lost 5 bases and the J segment 1 base; nucleotides outside the gene matches: 5. CDR3 length equals 15 residues. CDR3 DNA sequence: TGTGCCAGCAGCCCGCTACTAGCGGGGTCCTACGAGCAGTACTTC. This translates into CASSPLLAGSYEQYF.

This clone was detected only a few times. The chain couples TRBV6-1 to TRBJ1-1; D is ambiguous. Germline V gives CDR1 MNHNS, CDR2 SASEGT. Trimming took off 5 bases at V and 1 base at J, with 8 bases between the two ends. There are 13 residues in the CDR3. This CDR3 is CASSQSGNTEAFF. DNA of the CDR3: TGTGCCAGCAGTCAATCCGGGAACACTGAAGCTTTCTTT.

The genes are TRBV5-1 and TRBJ2-7, with 14 positions matching TRBD2. This CDR3 has 17 residues. The germline CDR1 and CDR2 sequences are SGHRS and YFSETQ. Trimming removed 1 base from V and 5 bases from J; junction bases left unmatched: 8. CDR3 amino acids: CASSLNPQGLAGDEQYF. CDR3 DNA: TGCGCCAGCAGCTTGAATCCCCAGGGACTAGCGGGAGACGAGCAGTACTTC. The full variable domain, completed using reference TRBV5-1 and TRBJ2-7, is KAGVTQTPRYLIKTRGQQVTLSCSPISGHRSVSWYQQTPGQGLQFLFEYFSETQRNKGNFPGRFSGRQFSNSRSEMNVSTLELGDSALYLCASSLNPQGLAGDEQYFGPGTRLTVT.